A selection of T cell receptor beta chains follows, all from one sample in a study of Graves' ophthalmopathy and Graves' hyperthyroidism. TCRdb re-analysed the multiplex PCR reads in MiXCR, keeping a single row per CDR3 protein. This sample has 560,000 or so distinct CDR3 sequences, with approximately 35% found just once. Sequenced sample: peripheral blood or thyroid tissue (not recorded which). These receptors originate from an adult man with Graves' hyperthyroidism. Both conserved end residues are part of each CDR3. D genes are given only for firm matches. Clone size, where shown, is once, few, many, or a class for clones that have expanded.

CDR3: CSVGQGTGGYTF; DNA: TGCAGCGTGGGCCAGGGGACAGGAGGCTACACCTTC; J: TRBJ1-2; V: TRBV29-1; size: NA; D: TRBD1
CDR3: CASSQNLHQPQHF; DNA: TGTGCCAGCAGCCAAAACCTTCATCAGCCCCAGCATTTT; J: TRBJ1-5; V: TRBV3-1; size: NA; D: NA
CDR3: CASSWGQLLPQETQYF; DNA: TGTGCCAGCAGTTGGGGACAGCTACTACCCCAAGAGACCCAGTACTTC; J: TRBJ2-5; V: TRBV10-2; size: NA; D: TRBD1
CDR3: CASSPEEFYGYTF; DNA: TGCGCCAGCAGCCCCGAGGAGTTCTATGGCTACACCTTC; J: TRBJ1-2; V: TRBV4-1; size: many; D: NA
CDR3: CASSPQRSQPQHF; DNA: TGTGCCAGCAGCCCTCAGAGGAGTCAGCCCCAGCATTTT; J: TRBJ1-5; V: TRBV11-2; size: many; D: NA
CDR3: CATSGLGGPEETQYF; DNA: TGTGCCACCAGTGGCCTGGGCGGGCCCGAAGAGACCCAGTACTTC; J: TRBJ2-5; V: TRBV24-1; size: many; D: NA
CDR3: CASGEGLQETQYF; DNA: TGTGCTAGTGGGGAGGGTCTTCAAGAGACCCAGTACTTC; J: TRBJ2-5; V: TRBV24-1; size: NA; D: TRBD2
CDR3: CSALNLRDRAYVLTF; DNA: TGCAGTGCTCTTAATCTCCGGGACAGGGCCTACGTCCTGACTTTC; J: TRBJ2-6; V: TRBV20-1; size: NA; D: TRBD1
CDR3: CASSLGARLYGDEQYF; DNA: TGTGCCAGCAGCTTAGGGGCCCGTCTTTATGGAGACGAGCAGTACTTC; J: TRBJ2-7; V: TRBV7-8; size: many; D: NA
CDR3: CASSSRTFLGGMIDEQYF; DNA: TGTGCCAGCAGCTCGAGGACATTCCTCGGGGGGATGATAGACGAGCAGTACTTC; J: TRBJ2-7; V: TRBV7-9; size: NA; D: TRBD2
CDR3: CAIASAGVGGYTF; DNA: TGTGCCATCGCATCTGCGGGGGTGGGAGGCTACACCTTC; J: TRBJ1-2; V: TRBV10-3; size: many; D: NA
CDR3: CSVLVATLSYNEQFF; DNA: TGCAGCGTTCTGGTAGCGACCCTTTCCTACAATGAGCAGTTCTTC; J: TRBJ2-1; V: TRBV29-1; size: few; D: NA
CDR3: CSAALTSGTSDTQYF; DNA: TGCAGTGCGGCTCTCACTAGCGGGACCTCAGATACGCAGTATTTT; J: TRBJ2-3; V: TRBV20-1; size: NA; D: TRBD2
CDR3: CASSISGGAADTQYF; DNA: TGTGCCAGCAGCATTAGCGGGGGGGCCGCAGATACGCAGTATTTT; J: TRBJ2-3; V: TRBV7-9; size: NA; D: TRBD2
CDR3: CSVAGTANTEAFF; DNA: TGCAGCGTGGCCGGGACAGCGAACACTGAAGCTTTCTTT; J: TRBJ1-1; V: TRBV29-1; size: many; D: TRBD1
CDR3: CASSLAGRTGLAYEQYF; DNA: TGTGCCAGCAGCTTAGCCGGCCGGACAGGATTAGCCTACGAGCAGTACTTC; J: TRBJ2-7; V: TRBV7-9; size: many; D: TRBD1
CDR3: CASRGSSGINTGELFF; DNA: TGTGCCAGTAGGGGGTCTAGCGGTATCAACACCGGGGAGCTGTTTTTT; J: TRBJ2-2; V: TRBV19; size: few; D: TRBD2
CDR3: CAWNGPGQDYGYTF; DNA: TGTGCCTGGAACGGGCCGGGACAGGACTATGGCTACACCTTC; J: TRBJ1-2; V: TRBV30; size: NA; D: TRBD1
CDR3: CASSRGQGADEQFF; DNA: TGTGCCAGCAGCCGGGGACAGGGGGCGGATGAGCAGTTCTTC; J: TRBJ2-1; V: TRBV7-9; size: NA; D: TRBD1
CDR3: CSARDTGESYEQYF; DNA: TGCAGTGCTAGAGATACAGGGGAGTCCTACGAGCAGTACTTC; J: TRBJ2-7; V: TRBV20-1; size: many; D: TRBD1
CDR3: CAISESTRSSGNTIYF; DNA: TGTGCCATCAGTGAGTCAACCCGAAGCTCTGGAAACACCATATATTTT; J: TRBJ1-3; V: TRBV10-3; size: many; D: NA
CDR3: CASSSMNTGELFF; DNA: TGTGCCAGTAGTAGCATGAACACCGGGGAGCTGTTTTTT; J: TRBJ2-2; V: TRBV19; size: NA; D: NA
CDR3: CASSMDSPPGYTF; DNA: TGTGCCAGTAGTATGGACTCTCCTCCTGGCTACACCTTC; J: TRBJ1-2; V: TRBV19; size: many; D: NA
CDR3: CASSFWVVGGETQYF; DNA: TGTGCCAGCAGTTTTTGGGTAGTGGGGGGAGAGACCCAGTACTTC; J: TRBJ2-5; V: TRBV12-3/TRBV12-4; size: many; D: NA
CDR3: CASSRPGPHTAGNTIYF; DNA: TGTGCCAGCAGCAGACCGGGCCCTCACACAGCTGGAAACACCATATATTTT; J: TRBJ1-3; V: TRBV7-2; size: NA; D: NA
CDR3: CASSLRGRAHANYGYTF; DNA: TGTGCCAGCAGCTTAAGAGGCAGGGCCCACGCTAACTATGGCTACACCTTC; J: TRBJ1-2; V: TRBV7-8; size: many; D: NA
CDR3: CATSEGQGFYGYTF; DNA: TGTGCCACCTCCGAGGGACAGGGGTTCTATGGCTACACCTTC; J: TRBJ1-2; V: TRBV28; size: few; D: TRBD1
CDR3: CASSAGYTEAFF; DNA: TGTGCCAGCAGTGCGGGGTACACTGAAGCTTTCTTT; J: TRBJ1-1; V: TRBV6-1; size: NA; D: NA
CDR3: CSVDGGGETEAFF; DNA: TGCAGCGTGGATGGAGGGGGGGAGACTGAAGCTTTCTTT; J: TRBJ1-1; V: TRBV29-1; size: NA; D: NA
CDR3: CASSHTGDSYNEQYF; DNA: TGTGCCAGCAGCCATACAGGGGACTCCTACAATGAGCAGTACTTC; J: TRBJ2-7; V: TRBV7-3; size: NA; D: NA
CDR3: CASSRPTSGTITGELFF; DNA: TGTGCCAGCAGCAGGCCGACTAGCGGGACTATCACCGGGGAGCTGTTTTTT; J: TRBJ2-2; V: TRBV7-6; size: NA; D: TRBD2
CDR3: CASSRDRFHEQYF; DNA: TGTGCCAGCAGCCGGGACAGGTTCCACGAGCAGTACTTC; J: TRBJ2-7; V: TRBV14; size: NA; D: TRBD1
CDR3: CASSQDGAPADTQYF; DNA: TGTGCCAGCAGCCAAGATGGGGCCCCCGCAGATACGCAGTATTTT; J: TRBJ2-3; V: TRBV14; size: few; D: NA
CDR3: CAIRAGTGANTEAFF; DNA: TGTGCCATCAGGGCCGGAACAGGGGCCAACACTGAAGCTTTCTTT; J: TRBJ1-1; V: TRBV10-3; size: many; D: TRBD1
CDR3: CSVPGQGAHFSGANVLTF; DNA: TGCAGCGTACCCGGACAGGGGGCCCATTTCTCTGGGGCCAACGTCCTGACTTTC; J: TRBJ2-6; V: TRBV29-1; size: many; D: TRBD1
CDR3: CASSPGGGQRVPYEQYF; DNA: TGTGCCAGCAGCCCAGGAGGTGGACAGCGAGTCCCCTACGAGCAGTACTTC; J: TRBJ2-7; V: TRBV7-8; size: many; D: NA
CDR3: CASSGTSDYEQYF; DNA: TGTGCCAGCTCCGGGACTAGCGACTACGAGCAGTACTTC; J: TRBJ2-7; V: TRBV9; size: few; D: TRBD2
CDR3: CASSLYGSSYNSPLHF; DNA: TGTGCCAGCAGCTTGTACGGGAGCTCCTATAATTCACCCCTCCACTTT; J: TRBJ1-6; V: TRBV5-6; size: many; D: NA
CDR3: CAWSVRTSGRSEQYF; DNA: TGTGCCTGGAGTGTACGGACTAGCGGGAGATCCGAGCAGTACTTC; J: TRBJ2-7; V: TRBV30; size: NA; D: TRBD2
CDR3: CSAGGVRGHTEAFF; DNA: TGCAGTGCTGGGGGGGTCAGGGGGCACACTGAAGCTTTCTTT; J: TRBJ1-1; V: TRBV20-1; size: NA; D: TRBD1